This note documents a single T cell receptor (beta chain) sequence. CDR1 and CDR2 (germline): SGHVS, FQNEAQ. This CDR3 has 15 residues. Trimming shortened V by 1 base and J by 0 bases, and 9 bases separated the two germline ends. The sample originates from a study of T cell clones after liver transplantation. At the level of the study: Liver transplant recipients had immunosuppression withdrawal attempted within 2 years. TCRbeta sequencing after a pre-transplant mixed lymphocyte reaction identified graft-donor-reactive clones, later tracked in post-transplant blood. Samples came pre-transplant, pre-randomization before withdrawal, and post-randomization after withdrawal ended.

Assay used: immunoSEQ multiplex PCR; TCRdb lists only in-frame clones, some missing. The sample carries some 110,000 clones, 90% recorded once. The receptor comes from a human patient who received a liver transplant. Part of the T cells may come from the graft donor. The specimen comprised CD4+ T cells from blood, sampled 12 months after liver transplant. V gene TRBV7-8 combines with J gene TRBJ2-5; D unclear. The CDR3 loop reads CASSLESGYQETQYF. The CDR3 DNA sequence: TGTGCCAGCAGCTTAGAAAGTGGGTACCAAGAGACCCAGTACTTC.